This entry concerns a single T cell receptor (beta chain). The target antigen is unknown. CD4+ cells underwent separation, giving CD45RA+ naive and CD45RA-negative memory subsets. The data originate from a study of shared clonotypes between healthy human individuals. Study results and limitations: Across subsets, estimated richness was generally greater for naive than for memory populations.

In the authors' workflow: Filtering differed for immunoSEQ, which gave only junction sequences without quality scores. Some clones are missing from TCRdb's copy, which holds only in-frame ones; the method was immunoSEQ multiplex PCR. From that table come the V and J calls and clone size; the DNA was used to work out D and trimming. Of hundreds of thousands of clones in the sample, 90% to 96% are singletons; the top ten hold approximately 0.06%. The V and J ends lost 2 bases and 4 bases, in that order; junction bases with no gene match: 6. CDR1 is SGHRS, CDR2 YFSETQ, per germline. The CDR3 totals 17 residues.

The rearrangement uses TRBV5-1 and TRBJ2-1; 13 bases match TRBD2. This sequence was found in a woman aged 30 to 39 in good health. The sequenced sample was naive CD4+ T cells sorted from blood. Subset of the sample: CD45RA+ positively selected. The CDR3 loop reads CASSLRTSGSLYNEQFF. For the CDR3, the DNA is TGCGCCAGCAGCTTACGGACTAGCGGGAGCCTTTACAATGAGCAGTTCTTC.